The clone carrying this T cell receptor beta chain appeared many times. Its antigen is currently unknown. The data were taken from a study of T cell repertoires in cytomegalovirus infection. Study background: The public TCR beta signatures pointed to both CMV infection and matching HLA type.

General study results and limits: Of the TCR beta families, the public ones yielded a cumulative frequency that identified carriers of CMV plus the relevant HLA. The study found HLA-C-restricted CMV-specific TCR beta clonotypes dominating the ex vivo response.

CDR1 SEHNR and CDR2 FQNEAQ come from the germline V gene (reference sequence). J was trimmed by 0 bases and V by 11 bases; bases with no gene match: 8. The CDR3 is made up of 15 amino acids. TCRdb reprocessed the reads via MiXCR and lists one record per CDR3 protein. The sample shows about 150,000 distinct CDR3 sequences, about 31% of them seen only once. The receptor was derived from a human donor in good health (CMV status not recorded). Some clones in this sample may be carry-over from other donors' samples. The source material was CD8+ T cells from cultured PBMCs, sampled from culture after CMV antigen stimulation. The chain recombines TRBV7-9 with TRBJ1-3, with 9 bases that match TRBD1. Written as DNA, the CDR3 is TGTGCCGATTGGGGGACAGGGTCCTCTGGAAACACCATATATTTT. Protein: CADWGTGSSGNTIYF.